The 28 T cell receptor beta chains listed next were all sequenced from one sample in a study of early T cells in non-severe SARS-CoV-2 infection. MiXCR, run by TCRdb on the 5' RACE reads, gives a single entry per CDR3 protein. The sample shows over 70,000 distinct CDR3 sequences, 14% of them seen only once. Sequenced material: whole blood, taken at baseline. These receptors all stem from an adult who was a healthcare worker with PCR-confirmed SARS-CoV-2 infection or an uninfected control (not recorded which).

This chain links TRBV28 with TRBJ2-3; D could derive from TRBD1 or TRBD2 (5 bases each). Germline lookup yields CDR1 MDHEN and CDR2 SYDVKM. Trimming took off 6 bases at V and 2 bases at J, with 12 bases between the two ends. This CDR3 comprises 14 residues. This chain's CDR3 is CASRSGQFTDTQYF. In DNA, the CDR3 is TGTGCCAGCAGATCGGGGCAGTTCACAGATACGCAGTATTTT.

This clonotype appeared many times. The chain couples TRBV18 to TRBJ1-6; 9 bases map to TRBD1. The V and J ends lost 6 bases and 10 bases, in that order; junction bases with no gene match: 7. This CDR3 comprises 14 residues. Germline CDR1 is KGHSH and CDR2 is LQKENI. The CDR3 sequence is CASSSDRGKSPLHF. CDR3 DNA: TGTGCCAGCTCGTCAGACAGGGGGAAATCACCCCTCCACTTT.

This clonotype has more than one count but fewer than ten. The chain couples TRBV18 to TRBJ1-4, with a possible D match to TRBD1 (5 bases). The CDR3 has 14 amino acids. Trimming left V 6 bases short and J 5 bases short, with 13 bases between. The germline V gene has CDR1 KGHSH and CDR2 LQKENI. CDR3 residues: CASSSGTLNEKLFF. CDR3 in DNA: TGTGCCAGCTCGTCCGGGACCTTAAATGAAAAACTGTTTTTT.

The sample holds many counts of this clonotype. The V gene is TRBV27, the J gene TRBJ1-1; no firm D call. Germline V gene lookup returns CDR1 MNHEY and CDR2 SMNVEV (reference sequence). CDR3 length: 13 amino acids. V was clipped by 5 bases and J by 4 bases, with 11 bases between them. CDR3 nucleotide sequence: TGTGCCAGCAGTCCGACCTGGGGCACTGAAGCTTTCTTT. It codes for CASSPTWGTEAFF.

This clonotype came up a few times. V is TRBV12-3 or TRBV12-4 and J is TRBJ2-6, with 8 nucleotides matching TRBD1. The J segment lost 3 bases and the V segment lost 4 bases, leaving 8 bases of the junction unmatched. The CDR3 contains 17 residues. This CDR3 is CASSSSGRGHGANVLTF. The CDR3 nucleotides read TGTGCCAGCAGTTCCTCCGGCAGGGGGCATGGGGCCAACGTCCTGACTTTC.

V gene TRBV7-7 combines with J gene TRBJ2-7, with a weak D call TRBD2 (5 bases). Between the trimmed V and J ends, which lost 4 bases and 5 bases, there was a span of 12 bases. The CDR3 spans 13 residues. The germline CDR1 and CDR2 sequences are SSHAT and FNYEAQ (reference sequence). CDR3 sequence (DNA): TGTGCCAGCAGCTCCTCTCCGGGGAACGAGCAGTACTTC. Encoded protein: CASSSSPGNEQYF. The whole variable domain, remainder taken from reference TRBV7-7 and TRBJ2-7, is GAGVSQSPRYKVTKRGQDVTLRCDPISSHATLYWYQQALGQGPEFLTYFNYEAQPDKSGLPSDRFSAERPEGSISTLTIQRTEQRDSAMYRCASSSSPGNEQYFGPGTRLTVT.

There are many counts of this clonotype. The genes are TRBV5-4 and TRBJ2-7, with 10 bases fitting TRBD2. With 0 bases clipped from V and 5 bases from J, the junction kept 5 bases outside the gene matches. The germline gives CDR1 SGHNT, CDR2 YYREEE (reference sequence). The CDR3 length is 15 residues. The CDR3 DNA reads as TGTGCCAGCAGCTTGGGGGGACTAGCGAGAGACGAGCAGTACTTC. Protein: CASSLGGLARDEQYF.

This chain joins TRBV29-1 and TRBJ2-7, with TRBD2 identical over 9 bases. The trim removed 1 base at V and 5 bases at J, leaving 9 bases unmatched. This CDR3 has 15 residues. Germline V gives CDR1 SQVTM, CDR2 ANQGSEA. The CDR3, as DNA: TGCAGCGTTGAAGTCCGGGGGACTAGCTTGGACGAGCAGTACTTC. Protein product: CSVEVRGTSLDEQYF.

This clonotype was observed a few times. The CDR3, as DNA: TGTGCCAGCAGCCAAGCCCCTGGGGCACCCTACGAGCAGTACTTC. Translation gives CASSQAPGAPYEQYF. V and J are TRBV3-1 and TRBJ2-7; a possible D gene is TRBD1 (5 bases). Per the germline V gene, CDR1 is LGHDT and CDR2 is YNNKEL (reference sequence). The CDR3 is 15 residues long. The ends were cut back, 1 base at V and 2 bases at J, with 12 bases in the middle.

This clonotype was found many times. This chain uses TRBV14 with TRBJ2-1; the match to TRBD1 covers 8 bases. The germline gives CDR1 SGHDN, CDR2 FVKESK. CDR3 length equals 12 residues. J gave up 8 bases and V 4 bases, and 1 base lay outside the gene matches. CDR3 amino acids: CASSRQGHEQFF. The CDR3 region has the DNA TGTGCCAGCAGCCGACAGGGGCATGAGCAGTTCTTC.

The rearrangement uses TRBV13 and TRBJ2-2; unclear D gene. Between the trimmed V and J ends, which lost 5 bases and 4 bases, there was a span of 11 bases. Looked up from germline, CDR1 is PRHDT and CDR2 is FYEKMQ (reference sequence). This CDR3 comprises 14 residues. The CDR3 DNA is TGTGCCAGCAGCCGTAGCTCCTTCACCGGGGAGCTGTTTTTT. It encodes CASSRSSFTGELFF.

This chain links TRBV30 with TRBJ2-6; no clear D gene. The CDR3 sequence is 14 residues long. V was shortened by 2 bases and J by 4 bases, with 9 bases between the two germline ends. Germline CDR1 GTSNPN, CDR2 SVGIG (reference sequence). The DNA for the CDR3 is TGTGCCTGGAGTCCCCCCCGGGGGGCCAACGTCCTGACTTTC. Protein product: CAWSPPRGANVLTF.

The chain joins TRBV9 to TRBJ1-4, with no clear D. V was shortened by 4 bases and J by 0 bases, with 10 bases between the two germline ends. The CDR3 loop spans 15 amino acids. Germline CDR1 is SGDLS and CDR2 is YYNGEE. The CDR3 is CASSWGFATNEKLFF. CDR3 nucleotide sequence: TGTGCCAGCAGCTGGGGTTTCGCAACTAATGAAAAACTGTTTTTT. The variable domain in full, completed from reference TRBV9 and TRBJ1-4, reads DSGVTQTPKHLITATGQRVTLRCSPRSGDLSVYWYQQSLDQGLQFLIQYYNGEERAKGNILERFSAQQFPDLHSELNLSSLELGDSALYFCASSWGFATNEKLFFGSGTQLSVL.

This clonotype was seen a handful of times. V gene TRBV28 combines with J gene TRBJ2-5, with D perhaps TRBD2 (5 bases). Germline loops: CDR1 MDHEN, CDR2 SYDVKM. This CDR3 region has 14 residues. The V and J ends lost 3 bases and 5 bases respectively, with 13 bases between them. The CDR3 loop is CASSLRTRLETQYF. The CDR3 region has the DNA TGTGCCAGCAGTTTGAGGACTCGTCTGGAGACCCAGTACTTC.

This chain links TRBV10-2 with TRBJ1-1, with a tentative D call TRBD1 (5 bases). Trimming removed 8 bases from V and 3 bases from J, with 13 bases in between. The length of the CDR3 is 13 residues. Per germline, CDR1 WSHSY and CDR2 SAAADI. CDR3 residues: CASGGRRDTEAFF. In DNA form, the CDR3 reads TGCGCCAGCGGGGGACGGAGGGACACTGAAGCTTTCTTT.

The sample holds many counts of this clonotype. This chain joins TRBV2 and TRBJ1-5; no definite D call. Germline V gene data show CDR1 as SNHLY and CDR2 as FYNNEI. V was shortened by 7 bases and J by 3 bases, with 7 bases between the two germline ends. The CDR3 is made up of 12 amino acids. The CDR3 protein is CASKGFNQPQHF. CDR3 in DNA: TGTGCCAGCAAGGGCTTCAATCAGCCCCAGCATTTT.

The genes are TRBV4-1 and TRBJ2-1; TRBD1 matches at 11 bases. The CDR3 has 15 residues. J lost 7 bases, V lost 4 bases, and 6 bases had no gene match. Germline-derived CDR1 and CDR2 are MGHRA and YSYEKL. Here the CDR3 DNA reads TGCGCCAGCAGCCCTTCCGGGACAGGGGGGAATGAGCAGTTCTTC. This sequence encodes CASSPSGTGGNEQFF.

The table lists this clonotype with a few counts. V usage is TRBV27 and J usage is TRBJ2-2; 11 bases are shared with TRBD1. Germline V gene data show CDR1 as MNHEY and CDR2 as SMNVEV (reference sequence). V lost 6 bases to trimming and J lost 5 bases; unmatched junction nucleotides: 5. The CDR3 spans 15 residues. Here the CDR3 DNA reads TGTGCCAGCAGGGTCGGGACAGGGGGGACCGGGGAGCTGTTTTTT. This translates into CASRVGTGGTGELFF.

The table lists this clonotype with many counts. The rearrangement links TRBV20-1 to TRBJ2-1, with 10 bases lining up with TRBD2. Per germline, CDR1 DFQATT and CDR2 SNEGSKA (reference sequence). The trim removed 6 bases at V and 6 bases at J, leaving 8 bases unmatched. The CDR3 has 14 residues. The CDR3 here is CSASGLAGANEQFF. The CDR3 bases are TGCAGTGCAAGCGGGCTAGCGGGAGCCAATGAGCAGTTCTTC.

The chain carries TRBV7-2 and TRBJ2-5; 10 bases match TRBD2. This CDR3 has 16 amino acids. Germline V lookup: CDR1 SGHTA, CDR2 FQGNSA. V was pared by 1 base and J by 6 bases, with 8 bases of the junction left unmatched. CDR3 amino acids: CASSLGASGSRKTQYF. CDR3 nucleotides: TGTGCCAGCAGCTTAGGGGCTAGCGGGAGTAGGAAGACCCAGTACTTC.

CDR3 DNA sequence: TGTGCCAGCAGTTTACAGTCTAATAGCAATCAGCCCCAGCATTTT. As protein: CASSLQSNSNQPQHF. The rearrangement uses TRBV27 and TRBJ1-5; D gene unclear. CDR1 and CDR2 from the germline V gene are MNHEY and SMNVEV (reference sequence). Trimming stripped 2 bases from V and 0 bases from J, with 8 bases between. This CDR3 spans 15 amino acids.

This clonotype was counted only a few times. The J gene is TRBJ2-5, the V gene TRBV28; maybe TRBD2 (5 bases). The CDR3 contains 18 residues. The germline CDR1 and CDR2 sequences are MDHEN and SYDVKM. V was shortened by 5 bases and J by 0 bases, with 22 bases between the two germline ends. The CDR3 loop is CASSRRPPTTAYQETQYF. The CDR3 DNA sequence: TGTGCCAGCAGTCGGCGACCGCCGACTACCGCTTACCAAGAGACCCAGTACTTC.

The V call is TRBV7-3, the J call TRBJ2-5, with TRBD2 matching 13 bases. Germline V gene data show CDR1 as SGHTA and CDR2 as FQGTGA. Trimming at V came to 5 bases and at J to 2 bases, leaving 5 bases not matched to a gene. This CDR3 comprises 16 residues. CDR3 DNA: TGTGCCAGCAGCCGGACTAGCGGGAGTTTACAAGAGACCCAGTACTTC. Amino acids: CASSRTSGSLQETQYF. The full variable domain, rest sourced from reference TRBV7-3 and TRBJ2-5, is GAGVSQTPSNKVTEKGKYVELRCDPISGHTALYWYRQSLGQGPEFLIYFQGTGAADDSGLPNDRFFAVRPEGSVSTLKIQRTERGDSAVYLCASSRTSGSLQETQYFGPGTRLLVL.

On this clonotype: One end of the junction does not line up with germline, which may come from a read error. This chain uses TRBV9 with TRBJ2-3, with TRBD2 matching 10 bases. The CDR3 spans 20 residues. Germline loops: CDR1 SGDLS, CDR2 YYNGEE. CDR3 coding DNA: TGTGTCAGCAGCCCGACAGTAGCGGGAGGCCGTCGAAGATACACAGATACGCAGTATTTT. Protein product: CVSSPTVAGGRRRYTDTQYF.

This clonotype occurred many times. The rearrangement uses TRBV29-1 and TRBJ2-3, with 9 bases aligning to TRBD1. CDR1 and CDR2 from the germline V gene are SQVTM and ANQGSEA. J gave up 11 bases and V 1 base, and 16 bases lay outside the gene matches. This CDR3 is built from 16 residues. The CDR3 reads CSVEGPRGQGRELQYF. CDR3 in DNA: TGCAGCGTTGAAGGCCCGCGGGGACAGGGAAGAGAATTGCAGTATTTT.

The sample holds a few counts of this clonotype. V and J are TRBV6-1 and TRBJ2-1, with D possibly matching TRBD2 (5 bases). Trimming took 8 bases from V and 2 from J, leaving 16 bases between them. The CDR3 sequence is 15 residues long. In germline, CDR1 is MNHNS, CDR2 SASEGT. CDR3 sequence (DNA): TGTGCCAGCTCGAAGGTGGGGAGTACCTACAATGAGCAGTTCTTC. Translating gives CASSKVGSTYNEQFF.

This clonotype has a count of ten or more. The V and J genes are TRBV5-8 and TRBJ1-6, with D uncertain. The V gene lost 0 bases and the J gene lost 5 bases, with 9 bases spanning the gap. The CDR3 has 15 residues. The V gene's germline CDR1 is SGHTS and CDR2 YDEGEE. CDR3 amino acids: CASSLGELNNSPLHF. DNA of the CDR3: TGTGCCAGCAGCTTGGGAGAATTGAATAATTCACCCCTCCACTTT.

The chain carries TRBV7-2 and TRBJ1-4, with 7 positions matching TRBD1. The CDR3 totals 15 residues. The V gene's germline CDR1 is SGHTA and CDR2 FQGNSA. After removal of 5 bases from V and 5 bases from J, the junction contained 8 bases not matched to a gene. The chain's CDR3 is CASSTYRGLNEKLFF. The DNA of the CDR3 is TGTGCCAGCAGCACTTACAGGGGCCTAAATGAAAAACTGTTTTTT.